These 26 T cell receptor beta chains came from one sample sequenced in a study of CD8 T cells in ankylosing spondylitis (dated 2017 in TCRdb). Library creation used 5' RACE. Sequencing took place on an Illumina HiSeq 2500. Through fastp at Q25 and MiXCR, TCRdb rebuilt clones from the public reads, retaining in-frame beta chains. Merged by CDR3 protein, the rows form single entries marked with the most common genes and DNA. This sample lists around 250,000 distinct CDR3 sequences; roughly 32% were detected once. Of the sample, around 4.2% falls within the top ten clones. Sample: blood, either unsorted or a sorted T cell fraction (not recorded which). All receptors come from a male donor with ankylosing spondylitis or in good health (not recorded which).

This clonotype has only one observation. The chain employs TRBV6-1 and TRBJ1-1; 7 bases align to TRBD1. Losses at the gene ends were 5 bases for V and 5 bases for J; bases not matched to a gene: 5. CDR1 MNHNS and CDR2 SASEGT come from the germline V gene. CDR3 length: 13 residues. The CDR3 protein is CASSPTGATEAFF. Here the CDR3 DNA reads TGTGCCAGCAGTCCTACAGGGGCTACTGAAGCTTTCTTT.

The chain has TRBV5-1 and TRBJ1-1, with 10 bases matching TRBD1. This CDR3 is built from 14 residues. Germline V gene data show CDR1 as SGHRS and CDR2 as YFSETQ. V trimming: 4 bases; J trimming: 1 base; junction bases outside the gene matches: 1. In nucleotides, the CDR3 is TGCGCCAGCAGCGGGGACAGGGGGAACACTGAAGCTTTCTTT. Its translation is CASSGDRGNTEAFF.

The chain uses TRBV27 and TRBJ2-3; 12 bases agree with TRBD2. Germline CDR1 reads MNHEY; CDR2 reads SMNVEV (reference sequence). V shed 3 bases and J 6 bases; nucleotides not matched to a gene: 4. This CDR3 region has 15 residues. In nucleotides, the CDR3 is TGTGCCAGCAGTTTGGCTAGCGGGGGGGACGATACGCAGTATTTT. Translated: CASSLASGGDDTQYF.

The J gene is TRBJ2-7, the V gene TRBV20-1, with a tentative D call TRBD2 (6 bases). Trimming took off 3 bases at V and 0 bases at J, with 18 bases between the two ends. CDR1 DFQATT and CDR2 SNEGSKA come from the germline V gene (reference sequence). CDR3 length: 16 residues. For the CDR3, the DNA is TGCAGTGCTAGGGCCGGGGGTTGGTTAAGCTCCTACGAGCAGTACTTC. Protein sequence: CSARAGGWLSSYEQYF.

This sequence joins TRBV20-1 and TRBJ2-1, with D possibly being TRBD1 (6 bases). Trimming took 6 bases from V and 1 from J, leaving 13 bases between them. The CDR3 covers 14 residues. Germline V gene data show CDR1 as DFQATT and CDR2 as SNEGSKA (reference sequence). The CDR3 sequence is CSATPQGSYNEQFF. The CDR3 nucleotides are TGCAGTGCCACACCTCAGGGGTCCTACAATGAGCAGTTCTTC.

V gene TRBV7-2 combines with J gene TRBJ2-2; possibly TRBD2 for D (6 bases). V shed 4 bases and J shed 4 bases, with 10 bases lying between them. Germline CDR1 and CDR2: SGHTA and FQGNSA. This CDR3 has 14 residues. CDR3 DNA: TGTGCCAGCAGCTCCTCGCGGGGCACCGGGGAGCTGTTTTTT. As protein: CASSSSRGTGELFF.

This clonotype was seen many times. The chain employs TRBV6-5 and TRBJ2-7; D not resolved. Per germline, CDR1 MNHEY and CDR2 SVGAGI. The CDR3 has 15 amino acids. V lost 0 bases and J 2 bases, leaving 11 bases between the germline ends. The CDR3 region is CASSYSILGTYEQYF. In nucleotides, the CDR3 is TGTGCCAGCAGTTACTCGATTCTGGGCACCTACGAGCAGTACTTC.

The table lists this clonotype with many counts. V gene TRBV29-1 combines with J gene TRBJ2-1; tentative D call: TRBD1 (5 bases). This CDR3 spans 13 amino acids. The V gene lost 3 bases and the J gene lost 7 bases, with 13 bases spanning the gap. CDR1 SQVTM and CDR2 ANQGSEA come from the germline V gene. In nucleotides, the CDR3 is TGCAGCGTTGAGTCGACAGTTGGGAATGAGCAGTTCTTC. Its protein product is CSVESTVGNEQFF.

The genes are TRBV7-2 and TRBJ2-1; D is uncertain. The CDR3 extends over 16 amino acids. Germline V lookup: CDR1 SGHTA, CDR2 FQGNSA. The ends were cut back, 1 base at V and 3 bases at J, with 13 bases in the middle. CDR3: CASSLGGREYYNEQFF. The CDR3 nucleotides read TGTGCCAGCAGCTTAGGGGGTCGCGAGTACTACAATGAGCAGTTCTTC.

This rearrangement joins TRBV20-1 to TRBJ2-1, with D possibly called TRBD1 or TRBD2 (5 bases each). The CDR3 has 15 amino acids. Trimming removed 2 bases at V and 4 bases at J, with 15 bases between. Germline CDR1 is DFQATT and CDR2 is SNEGSKA (reference sequence). The CDR3 DNA sequence: TGCAGTGCTAGACCTCGAGGGGCGCCGTACAATGAGCAGTTCTTC. Translated, it gives CSARPRGAPYNEQFF.

V is TRBV6-1 and J is TRBJ1-2, with 7 nucleotides matching TRBD1. Trimming removed 5 bases from V and 6 bases from J; junction bases left unmatched: 9. This CDR3 spans 14 amino acids. Germline CDR1 reads MNHNS; CDR2 reads SASEGT. In DNA form, the CDR3 reads TGTGCCAGCAGTCCTACGACAGGGATAAATGGCTACACCTTC. Translation: CASSPTTGINGYTF.

The chain employs TRBV6-2 or TRBV6-3 and TRBJ2-3; 9 positions match TRBD2. The CDR3 is 16 amino acids. The germline V gene encodes CDR1 MNHEY and CDR2 SVGEGT. The V gene end was trimmed by 6 bases and the J gene end by 1 base; junction bases not matched to a gene: 8. CDR3 nucleotide sequence: TGTGCCAGCAGCGTTCGCAGGACTAGCGGCACAGATACGCAGTATTTT. Protein sequence: CASSVRRTSGTDTQYF.

The CDR3 coding sequence is TGTGCCAGCAGTTACCAGGGGGGTTCCTCTGGGGCCAACGTCCTGACTTTC. Translated, it gives CASSYQGGSSGANVLTF. The gene calls are TRBV6-5 and TRBJ2-6, with D possibly being TRBD1 (7 bases). Trimming took off 2 bases at V and 0 bases at J, with 11 bases between the two ends. The CDR3 is made up of 17 amino acids. Germline CDR1 MNHEY, CDR2 SVGAGI.

This clonotype was observed at least ten times. The CDR3 here is CSATWDRESPSGANVLTF. In nucleotides, the CDR3 is TGCAGTGCTACCTGGGACAGGGAGAGTCCATCTGGGGCCAACGTCCTGACTTTC. The V call is TRBV20-1, the J call TRBJ2-6, with 9 bases matching TRBD1. Germline-derived CDR1 and CDR2 are DFQATT and SNEGSKA (reference sequence). The CDR3 loop spans 18 amino acids. The V gene end was trimmed by 4 bases and the J gene end by 1 base; junction bases not matched to a gene: 11.

V usage is TRBV12-3 or TRBV12-4 and J usage is TRBJ1-6, with no clear D. This CDR3 is built from 15 residues. V was pared by 0 bases and J by 7 bases, with 10 bases between. CDR3 region: CASSLARSLNSPLHF. The CDR3 nucleotides read TGTGCCAGCAGTTTAGCGCGGTCTCTGAATTCACCCCTCCACTTT.

The gene calls are TRBV20-1 and TRBJ2-3; 10 bases are shared with TRBD2. The CDR3 totals 16 residues. V gave up 4 bases and J gave up 3 bases; unmatched junction bases: 10. Germline CDR1 reads DFQATT; CDR2 reads SNEGSKA (reference sequence). Here the CDR3 reads CSATSGGATWTDTQYF. The CDR3 region has the DNA TGCAGTGCTACCAGCGGGGGGGCAACCTGGACAGATACGCAGTATTTT.

This sequence joins TRBV10-3 and TRBJ2-1; a weak D match, TRBD2 (5 bases). The germline V gene has CDR1 ENHRY and CDR2 SYGVKD. The CDR3 runs to 14 residues. V was clipped by 8 bases and J by 0 bases, with 11 bases between them. The CDR3 here is CAIREGSSYNEQFF. The CDR3 region has the DNA TGTGCCATCCGGGAAGGGAGCTCCTACAATGAGCAGTTCTTC.

This clonotype was detected only a few times. The V gene is TRBV4-2, the J gene TRBJ2-5, with 7 bases identical to TRBD2. The CDR3 loop spans 16 amino acids. Per germline, CDR1 LGHNA and CDR2 YNFKEQ. Trimming at V came to 4 bases and at J to 2 bases, leaving 10 bases not matched to a gene. CDR3 bases: TGTGCCAGCAGCCCCACCGGAGCGGGGTCTCAAGAGACCCAGTACTTC. This translates into CASSPTGAGSQETQYF.

V is TRBV10-2 and J is TRBJ2-1; D is unresolved. V gave up 4 bases and J gave up 0 bases, with 4 bases separating them. Per the germline V gene, CDR1 is WSHSY and CDR2 is SAAADI. The CDR3 length is 13 residues. CDR3 DNA: TGCGCCAGCAGTGCTAGCTCCTACAATGAGCAGTTCTTC. This encodes CASSASSYNEQFF.

This clonotype was picked up a small number of times. The J gene is TRBJ2-1, the V gene TRBV5-1; 10 nucleotides line up with TRBD2. Germline CDR1 SGHRS, CDR2 YFSETQ. The V gene end was trimmed by 0 bases and the J gene end by 4 bases; junction bases not matched to a gene: 4. The CDR3 loop spans 16 amino acids. CDR3 region: CASSLVERGGYNEQFF. The CDR3 region has the DNA TGCGCCAGCAGCTTGGTCGAGCGGGGGGGTTACAATGAGCAGTTCTTC. The complete variable domain, with remaining parts taken from reference TRBV5-1 and TRBJ2-1, reads KAGVTQTPRYLIKTRGQQVTLSCSPISGHRSVSWYQQTPGQGLQFLFEYFSETQRNKGNFPGRFSGRQFSNSRSEMNVSTLELGDSALYLCASSLVERGGYNEQFFGPGTRLTVL.

The chain carries TRBV12-3 or TRBV12-4 and TRBJ2-7; D might be TRBD2 (5 bases). With 2 bases removed from V and 0 bases from J, the gap between germline ends came to 11 bases. This CDR3 is 15 amino acids long. CDR3 protein: CASSLFGGDSYEQYF. The CDR3 region has the DNA TGTGCCAGCAGTTTATTTGGAGGAGACTCCTACGAGCAGTACTTC.

The chain employs TRBV20-1 and TRBJ2-5; the match to TRBD2 covers 8 bases. CDR1 and CDR2 from the germline V gene are DFQATT and SNEGSKA (reference sequence). The CDR3 spans 15 residues. V was clipped by 1 base and J by 5 bases; unmatched bases: 9. CDR3 amino acids: CSARGEAGAFETQYF. In DNA form, the CDR3 reads TGCAGTGCTAGAGGGGAAGCGGGGGCGTTCGAGACCCAGTACTTC.

The CDR3 nucleotides are TGCGCCAGCATCGACAGTCCGTCGGATACGCAGTATTTT. Translated, it gives CASIDSPSDTQYF. The chain carries TRBV4-1 and TRBJ2-3, with D possibly being TRBD1 (5 bases). The V and J ends lost 7 bases and 6 bases respectively, with 14 bases between them. There are 13 residues in the CDR3. Germline V gene lookup returns CDR1 MGHRA and CDR2 YSYEKL.

The chain couples TRBV29-1 to TRBJ1-1; D is unresolved. V lost 3 bases and J 3 bases, leaving 8 bases between the germline ends. CDR1 is SQVTM and CDR2 is ANQGSEA in the germline V gene. This CDR3 region has 12 residues. CDR3 sequence: CSVEGHDTEAFF. In DNA form, the CDR3 reads TGCAGCGTTGAGGGCCATGACACTGAAGCTTTCTTT.

CDR3 sequence (DNA): TGTGCAAGTCGACCCGGGTGCGCAGATACGCAGTATTTT. Translating it yields CASRPGCADTQYF. The chain has TRBV12-2 and TRBJ2-3; the D call TRBD1 from the table was never checked on the DNA. TRBV12-2 is classified as a pseudogene. The CDR3 runs to 13 residues.

This clonotype was recorded a few times. The CDR3 here is CSATGLADETQYF. In DNA, the CDR3 is TGCAGTGCTACGGGACTAGCGGACGAGACCCAGTACTTC. J is TRBJ2-5 and V is TRBV20-1; 11 nucleotides match TRBD2. Unmatched junction bases numbered 3, after V lost 4 bases and J lost 5 bases. Germline V gene data show CDR1 as DFQATT and CDR2 as SNEGSKA (reference sequence). This CDR3 comprises 13 residues.